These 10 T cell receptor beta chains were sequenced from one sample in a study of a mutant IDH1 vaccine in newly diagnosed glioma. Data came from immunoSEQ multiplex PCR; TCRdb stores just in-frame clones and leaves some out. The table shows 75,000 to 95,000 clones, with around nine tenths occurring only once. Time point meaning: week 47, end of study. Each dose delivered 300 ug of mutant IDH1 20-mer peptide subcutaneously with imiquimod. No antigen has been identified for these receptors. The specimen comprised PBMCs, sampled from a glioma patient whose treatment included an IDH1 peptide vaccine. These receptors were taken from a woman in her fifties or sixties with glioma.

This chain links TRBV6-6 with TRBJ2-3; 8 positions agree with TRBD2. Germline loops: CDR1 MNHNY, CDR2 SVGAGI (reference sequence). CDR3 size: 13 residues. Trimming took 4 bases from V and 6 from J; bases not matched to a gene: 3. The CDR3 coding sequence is TGTGCCAGCAGTTTATTAGCGGGGGATACGCAGTATTTT. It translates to CASSLLAGDTQYF.

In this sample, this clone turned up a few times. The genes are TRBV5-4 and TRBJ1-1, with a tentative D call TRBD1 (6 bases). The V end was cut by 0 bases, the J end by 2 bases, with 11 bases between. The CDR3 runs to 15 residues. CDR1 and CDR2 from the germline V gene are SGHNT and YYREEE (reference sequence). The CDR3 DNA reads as TGTGCCAGCAGCTTGGCGGAACAGGGAAACACTGAAGCTTTCTTT. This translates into CASSLAEQGNTEAFF.

This CDR3 reads CASSSGGTASTDTQYF. The CDR3 nucleotides are TGTGCCAGCAGCTCTGGGGGCACAGCGTCCACAGATACGCAGTATTTT. V gene TRBV7-3 combines with J gene TRBJ2-3; D possibly corresponds to TRBD1 (6 bases). CDR1 SGHTA and CDR2 FQGTGA come from the germline V gene. V was clipped by 4 bases and J by 2 bases, with 16 bases between them. The CDR3 length is 16 residues.

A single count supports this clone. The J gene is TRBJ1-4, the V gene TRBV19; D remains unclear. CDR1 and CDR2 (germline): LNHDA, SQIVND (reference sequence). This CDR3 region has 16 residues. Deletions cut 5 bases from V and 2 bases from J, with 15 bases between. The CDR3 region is CASSVPRRVTNEKLFF. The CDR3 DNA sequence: TGTGCCAGTAGTGTACCTCGGAGAGTCACTAATGAAAAACTGTTTTTT.

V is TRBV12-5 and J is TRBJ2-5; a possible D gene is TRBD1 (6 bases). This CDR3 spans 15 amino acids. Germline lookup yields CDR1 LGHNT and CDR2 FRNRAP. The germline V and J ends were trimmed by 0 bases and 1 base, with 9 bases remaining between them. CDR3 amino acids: CASGLVRQAQETQYF. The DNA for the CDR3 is TGTGCTAGTGGTTTGGTTCGACAGGCCCAAGAGACCCAGTACTTC. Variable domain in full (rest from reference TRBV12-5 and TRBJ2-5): DARVTQTPRHKVTEMGQEVTMRCQPILGHNTVFWYRQTMMQGLELLAYFRNRAPLDDSGMPKDRFSAEMPDATLATLKIQPSEPRDSAVYFCASGLVRQAQETQYFGPGTRLLVL.

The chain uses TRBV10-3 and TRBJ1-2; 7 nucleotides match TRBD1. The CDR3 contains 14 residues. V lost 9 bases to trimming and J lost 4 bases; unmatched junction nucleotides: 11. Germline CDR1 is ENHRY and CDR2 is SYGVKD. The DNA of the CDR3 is TGTGCCATAAATCCAGGGGGACAGTTCTATGGCTACACCTTC. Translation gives CAINPGGQFYGYTF.

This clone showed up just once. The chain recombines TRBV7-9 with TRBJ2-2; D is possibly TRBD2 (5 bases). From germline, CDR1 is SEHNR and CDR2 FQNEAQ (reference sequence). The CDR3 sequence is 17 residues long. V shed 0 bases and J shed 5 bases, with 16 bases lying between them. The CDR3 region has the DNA TGTGCCAGCAGCTTAGCAATGGTGGAGGACCGTACCGGGGAGCTGTTTTTT. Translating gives CASSLAMVEDRTGELFF.

The CDR3 coding sequence is TGTGCCAGCAGTTACGATTGGGGCGCCGGAGAAAAACTGTTTTTT. Its translation: CASSYDWGAGEKLFF. The chain has TRBV6-5 and TRBJ1-4; the D gene is possibly TRBD1 (5 bases). In germline, CDR1 is MNHEY, CDR2 SVGAGI. V was cut by 2 bases and J by 8 bases, with 15 bases left in between. The CDR3 consists of 15 residues.

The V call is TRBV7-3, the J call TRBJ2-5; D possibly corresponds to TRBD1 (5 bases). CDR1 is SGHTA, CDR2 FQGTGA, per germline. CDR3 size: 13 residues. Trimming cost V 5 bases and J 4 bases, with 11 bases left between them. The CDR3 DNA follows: TGTGCCAGCAGCGTAGGGGCACGAGAGACCCAGTACTTC. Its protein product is CASSVGARETQYF.

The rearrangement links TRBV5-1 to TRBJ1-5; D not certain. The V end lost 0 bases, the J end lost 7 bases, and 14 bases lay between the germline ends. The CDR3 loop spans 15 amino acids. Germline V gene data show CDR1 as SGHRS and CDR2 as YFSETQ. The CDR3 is CASSLEGQSRQPQHF. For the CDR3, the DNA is TGCGCCAGCAGCTTGGAAGGGCAGTCGAGGCAGCCCCAGCATTTT.